Listed below are T cell receptor beta chains from one sample, sequenced in a study of T cell repertoires and leukemia-associated antigens. Each CDR3 protein gets one entry after TCRdb re-called the 5' RACE reads with MiXCR. The table shows more than 8,000 distinct CDR3 sequences, with roughly 43% occurring only once. Their recognized antigens are unknown. Source material: CD3+ T cells sorted from blood and cultured. All receptors come from a female donor in good health. The CDR3 runs from the conserved cysteine through the conserved F or W. D genes are given only for firm matches. Part of the rows lack a size; the others show once, few, many or a class for expanded clones.

V,D,length,J,size,DNA,CDR3
TRBV5-1,NA,15,TRBJ2-1,NA,TGCGCCAGCAGCTTGGGTCCCGGGGGAGTAGATACGCAGTTCTTC,CASSLGPGGVDTQFF
TRBV4-1,NA,14,TRBJ1-2,many,TGCGCCAGCAGCCAAGGGACCTCAAGCTATGGCTACACCTTC,CASSQGTSSYGYTF
TRBV2,NA,13,TRBJ2-3,many,TGTGCCAGCAGACGGGACATTGCAGGTCCGCAGTATTTT,CASRRDIAGPQYF
TRBV12-3/TRBV12-4,NA,14,TRBJ2-6,NA,TGTGCCGGATCAGAAGGGGCTGGGGCCAACGTCCTGACTTTC,CAGSEGAGANVLTF
TRBV28,TRBD2,15,TRBJ2-1,NA,TGTGCCAGCAGTTTAGCGACTAGCGGGGACAATGAGCAGTTCTTC,CASSLATSGDNEQFF
TRBV10-3,TRBD2,16,TRBJ2-2,NA,TGTGCCATCAGGGGACTAGCGGACGCGAACACCGGGGAGCTGTTTTTT,CAIRGLADANTGELFF
TRBV6-2/TRBV6-3,NA,14,TRBJ1-1,NA,TGTGCCAGCAGTTACGGGTCCCTGAACACTGAAGCTTTCTTT,CASSYGSLNTEAFF
TRBV5-1,TRBD2,16,TRBJ2-1,few,TGCGCCAGCAGCTGGGGGACCGGGAGGGCCTACAATGAGCAGTTCTTC,CASSWGTGRAYNEQFF
TRBV11-2,NA,14,TRBJ2-1,few,TGTGCCAGCAGCACCCGACTAGTTTACAATGAGCAGTTCTTC,CASSTRLVYNEQFF
TRBV12-3/TRBV12-4,NA,14,TRBJ2-1,NA,TGTGCCAGCAGCCCGGCCGCAGCCTACAATGAGCAGTTCTTC,CASSPAAAYNEQFF
TRBV6-4,NA,12,TRBJ2-3,NA,TGTGCCAGCAGCGCGCTCCGCCGAGGGCAGTATTTT,CASSALRRGQYF
TRBV13,NA,12,TRBJ1-5,many,TGTGCCAGCAGCGAGAGGGGTCAGCCCCAGCATTTT,CASSERGQPQHF
TRBV29-1,NA,13,TRBJ1-2,medium-sized,TGCAGCGTTGTGGGGCAGGGCCTGCGTGGCTACACCTTC,CSVVGQGLRGYTF
TRBV12-3/TRBV12-4,NA,14,TRBJ2-7,NA,TGTGCCAGCAGTTTCGGCAGGAGCTCCTACGAGCAGTACTTC,CASSFGRSSYEQYF
TRBV20-1,TRBD1,15,TRBJ2-5,NA,TGCAGTGCTAGAGTAGGGACAGGGGTTTGGGAGACCCAGTACTTC,CSARVGTGVWETQYF
TRBV11-3,TRBD2,18,TRBJ2-1,many,TGTGCCAGCAGCTCCTTCCTAGCGGGAGAGTCGCCCTACAATGAGCAGTTCTTC,CASSSFLAGESPYNEQFF
TRBV4-2,TRBD2,18,TRBJ2-4,NA,TGTGCCAGCAGCCAAGAGGGGACTAGCGCGATGGCCAAAAACATTCAGTACTTC,CASSQEGTSAMAKNIQYF
TRBV29-1,TRBD2,15,TRBJ2-1,NA,TGCAGCGTTAAAACGGGACTAGCGGGCGTCAATGAGCAGTTCTTC,CSVKTGLAGVNEQFF
TRBV7-8,TRBD2,16,TRBJ2-2,medium-sized,TGTGCCAGCAGCCCGACGGGTAGCGGGAGCCACGGGGAGCTGTTTTTT,CASSPTGSGSHGELFF